These T cell receptor beta chains were read from a single sample in a study of regulatory T cells in long-lasting Graves disease. TCRdb re-called the multiplex PCR reads with MiXCR, one entry per CDR3 protein. Among a few hundred thousand distinct CDR3 sequences listed, around 16% were seen once. This same sample was also part of a study on T cells in Graves' hyperthyroidism and ophthalmopathy.

The sequences come from peripheral blood mononuclear cells (PBMCs), collected at new diagnosis, from a patient treated with antithyroid drugs. These receptor sequences come from a middle-aged woman with Graves disease. The conserved cysteine and the conserved F or W are not part of the CDR3 here. Each record gives: clone size, J gene, V gene, CDR3 protein. Clone size is given for some rows only: seen once, a few or many times, or a class if the clone is expanded.

clone size: many; J gene: TRBJ2-1; V gene: TRBV12-5; CDR3 protein: ASGLVTLGLAGADSSYNEQF
clone size: .; J gene: TRBJ2-6; V gene: TRBV29-1; CDR3 protein: SVAGGGSGANVLT
clone size: few; J gene: TRBJ2-1; V gene: TRBV19; CDR3 protein: ASSITLAATNEQF
clone size: many; J gene: TRBJ1-1; V gene: TRBV6-2/TRBV6-3; CDR3 protein: ASSYPTPRAF
clone size: .; J gene: TRBJ1-6; V gene: TRBV19; CDR3 protein: ASSIFSRVGLPYNSPLH
clone size: .; J gene: TRBJ2-6; V gene: TRBV7-9; CDR3 protein: ASSGRTSGNISGANVLT
clone size: .; J gene: TRBJ2-1; V gene: TRBV10-3; CDR3 protein: AITKGLVGDEQF
clone size: .; J gene: TRBJ1-5; V gene: TRBV5-8; CDR3 protein: ASSAGQLYSNQPQH
clone size: many; J gene: TRBJ1-6; V gene: TRBV11-2; CDR3 protein: ASSPGGQGFSPLH
clone size: many; J gene: TRBJ1-4; V gene: TRBV7-8; CDR3 protein: ASSSHGGRPNEKLF
clone size: many; J gene: TRBJ2-1; V gene: TRBV12-3/TRBV12-4; CDR3 protein: ASSLNVLAGEQF
clone size: few; J gene: TRBJ2-5; V gene: TRBV4-2; CDR3 protein: ANSRGTSGQETQY
clone size: .; J gene: TRBJ2-7; V gene: TRBV5-1; CDR3 protein: ASGRGDAYEQY
clone size: many; J gene: TRBJ1-2; V gene: TRBV10-3; CDR3 protein: AISERRSSPGDYGYT